The 31 T cell receptor beta chains in this list originate from one sample, sequenced in a study of radiotherapy plus CTLA-4 blockade in lung cancer. Using immunoSEQ multiplex PCR, the repertoire was profiled, and TCRdb retains in-frame clones only, with some absent. The sample shows roughly 66,000 clones, roughly four fifths of them seen only once. The sequenced sample was peripheral blood, obtained from a patient treated with radiotherapy plus ipilimumab. Every receptor here comes from a human donor with non-small cell lung cancer who had a partial response to radiotherapy plus ipilimumab.

This clone was picked up a small number of times. The chain couples TRBV5-1 to TRBJ2-7, with TRBD2 matching over 7 bases. Germline CDR1 and CDR2: SGHRS and YFSETQ. CDR3 length equals 17 residues. The junction had 10 bases not matched to a gene; V was cut back by 1 base and J by 0 bases. The CDR3 bases are TGCGCCAGCAGCTTGATGCCTAGCGGATCGAGCTCCTACGAGCAGTACTTC. Amino acids: CASSLMPSGSSSYEQYF.

The CDR3 nucleotides are TGTGCCAGCAGTTTCCCTAGCGGGAGGGCCGACGAGCAGTTCTTC. Protein sequence: CASSFPSGRADEQFF. The chain combines TRBV27 with TRBJ2-1, with 12 nucleotides matching TRBD2. Germline V lookup: CDR1 MNHEY, CDR2 SMNVEV (reference sequence). The CDR3 is 15 amino acids. V gave up 3 bases and J gave up 10 bases; unmatched junction bases: 7.

V usage is TRBV29-1 and J usage is TRBJ2-7, with D tentatively TRBD2 (5 bases). CDR3 length equals 12 residues. Germline V gene lookup returns CDR1 SQVTM and CDR2 ANQGSEA. V was trimmed by 5 bases and J by 5 bases, leaving 13 bases between them. The CDR3 bases are TGCAGCGTTTCAACTAGTGGCGACGAGCAGTACTTC. This translates into CSVSTSGDEQYF.

This clone was seen a single time. The chain has TRBV7-9 and TRBJ1-5; possibly TRBD1 for D (6 bases). The CDR3 length is 15 residues. Germline assignment: CDR1 SEHNR and CDR2 FQNEAQ (reference sequence). Trimming took off 5 bases at V and 4 bases at J, with 15 bases between the two ends. The CDR3 nucleotides read TGTGCCAGCAGCCTCGAAAGGGGGGGTAATCAGCCCCAGCATTTT. Protein sequence: CASSLERGGNQPQHF.

V is TRBV7-2 and J is TRBJ1-2, with 9 bases aligning to TRBD1. This CDR3 region has 14 residues. Trimming at V came to 2 bases and at J to 8 bases, leaving 6 bases not matched to a gene. CDR1 SGHTA and CDR2 FQGNSA come from the germline V gene. DNA for the CDR3: TGTGCCAGCAGCTTAACACAGGGGGCGGGGGGCTACACCTTC. As protein: CASSLTQGAGGYTF.

The V call is TRBV5-4, the J call TRBJ2-6; the D gene is possibly TRBD1 (5 bases). The CDR3 loop spans 16 amino acids. V dropped 3 bases and J dropped 0 bases, with 10 bases sitting between them. Germline V CDR1 and CDR2: SGHNT, YYREEE (reference sequence). The CDR3: CASSYAQGSGANVLTF. As DNA, the CDR3 is TGTGCCAGCAGCTATGCGCAGGGCTCTGGGGCCAACGTCCTGACTTTC.

V is TRBV27 and J is TRBJ2-7, with no clear D. The V end was cut by 0 bases, the J end by 2 bases, with 5 bases between. The CDR3 contains 13 residues. Germline values: CDR1 MNHEY, CDR2 SMNVEV (reference sequence). CDR3: CASSLSATYEQYF. For the CDR3, the DNA is TGTGCCAGCAGTTTATCGGCCACCTACGAGCAGTACTTC.

V gene TRBV20-1 combines with J gene TRBJ2-7, with a tentative D call TRBD2 (5 bases). CDR3 size: 11 residues. Trimming removed 5 bases at V and 4 bases at J, with 9 bases between. Germline loops: CDR1 DFQATT, CDR2 SNEGSKA (reference sequence). The chain's CDR3 is CSAEGRYEQYF. The CDR3 nucleotides are TGCAGTGCTGAGGGTCGTTACGAGCAGTACTTC.

The rearrangement joins TRBV18 to TRBJ2-1; D is possibly TRBD2 (5 bases). The V gene lost 3 bases and the J gene lost 7 bases, with 19 bases spanning the gap. The CDR3 spans 16 residues. Germline CDR1 is KGHSH and CDR2 is LQKENI. CDR3 sequence: CASSPGSGPRGNEQFF. In DNA, the CDR3 is TGTGCCAGCTCACCGGGGAGCGGACCCCGAGGGAATGAGCAGTTCTTC. Looking up the rest from reference TRBV18 and TRBJ2-1 gives the full variable domain: NAGVMQNPRHLVRRRGQEARLRCSPMKGHSHVYWYRQLPEEGLKFMVYLQKENIIDESGMPKERFSAEFPKEGPSILRIQQVVRGDSAAYFCASSPGSGPRGNEQFFGPGTRLTVL.

This chain connects TRBV9 to TRBJ1-3; D is uncertain. The CDR3 consists of 13 residues. The V and J ends lost 4 bases and 0 bases respectively, with 5 bases between them. Germline values: CDR1 SGDLS, CDR2 YYNGEE. Here the CDR3 reads CASSPFSGNTIYF. The DNA for the CDR3 is TGTGCCAGCAGCCCCTTCTCTGGAAACACCATATATTTT.

This clone was detected a few times. The chain joins TRBV6-5 to TRBJ2-7, with 9 bases fitting TRBD2. The junction had 12 bases not matched to a gene; V was cut back by 6 bases and J by 6 bases. The CDR3 is 15 residues long. Germline V gene lookup returns CDR1 MNHEY and CDR2 SVGAGI. DNA of the CDR3: TGTGCCAGCAGCGCCCTTAGCGGGAGTTTAGGCGAGCAGTACTTC. Protein sequence: CASSALSGSLGEQYF.

In this sample, this clone turned up a few times. The V call is TRBV5-1, the J call TRBJ1-3; 7 nucleotides line up with TRBD1. Unmatched junction bases numbered 12, after V lost 1 base and J lost 8 bases. The CDR3 has 16 residues. Germline CDR1 reads SGHRS; CDR2 reads YFSETQ. The CDR3 protein is CASSLYFPGGEDTIYF. The DNA for the CDR3 is TGCGCCAGCAGCTTGTACTTCCCAGGGGGTGAAGACACCATATATTTT. The full variable domain, rest sourced from reference TRBV5-1 and TRBJ1-3, is KAGVTQTPRYLIKTRGQQVTLSCSPISGHRSVSWYQQTPGQGLQFLFEYFSETQRNKGNFPGRFSGRQFSNSRSEMNVSTLELGDSALYLCASSLYFPGGEDTIYFGEGSWLTVV.

V usage is TRBV19 and J usage is TRBJ2-3; tentative D call: TRBD2 (5 bases). Trimming removed 10 bases from V and 4 bases from J, with 15 bases in between. This CDR3 spans 13 amino acids. Germline V gene sequence: CDR1 LNHDA, CDR2 SQIVND (reference sequence). For the CDR3, the DNA is TGTGCCACCTCTTGGGGAGTTCCAGATACGCAGTATTTT. Its protein product is CATSWGVPDTQYF.

This rearrangement joins TRBV5-4 to TRBJ2-3, with TRBD2 matching 7 bases. V dropped 0 bases and J dropped 5; count of bases not matched to a gene: 3. The CDR3 loop spans 14 amino acids. Germline CDR1 and CDR2: SGHNT and YYREEE (reference sequence). CDR3 bases: TGTGCCAGCAGCTTGGGGACTAGTTTAGATACGCAGTATTTT. Its translation is CASSLGTSLDTQYF.

This rearrangement joins TRBV28 to TRBJ1-1; TRBD1 is a possible D gene (5 bases). Trimming left V 5 bases short and J 0 bases short, with 16 bases between. The CDR3 is made up of 16 amino acids. The germline gives CDR1 MDHEN, CDR2 SYDVKM. The CDR3 here is CASSVISGKMNTEAFF. In DNA form, the CDR3 reads TGTGCCAGCAGTGTGATTTCAGGGAAAATGAACACTGAAGCTTTCTTT.

V gene TRBV10-1 combines with J gene TRBJ2-4; tentative D call: TRBD1 (6 bases). This CDR3 spans 14 amino acids. The V end was cut by 4 bases, the J end by 3 bases, with 10 bases between. CDR1 and CDR2 (germline): WNHNN, SYGVQD (reference sequence). The chain's CDR3 is CASSAGAIKNIQYF. The CDR3 nucleotides read TGCGCCAGCAGTGCAGGGGCGATCAAAAACATTCAGTACTTC.

The chain employs TRBV5-1 and TRBJ2-1; the D is unclear. V was pared by 2 bases and J by 6 bases, with 6 bases between. The CDR3 sequence is 12 residues long. Germline values: CDR1 SGHRS, CDR2 YFSETQ. CDR3 sequence reads: CASSLQLNEQFF. Written as DNA, the CDR3 is TGCGCCAGCAGCTTACAGCTCAATGAGCAGTTCTTC.

The rearrangement links TRBV7-6 to TRBJ2-1; 8 bases align to TRBD2. V dropped 0 bases and J dropped 9; count of bases not matched to a gene: 4. The germline V gene encodes CDR1 SGHVS and CDR2 FNYEAQ. The CDR3 contains 14 residues. The CDR3: CASSLAGTSGEQFF. The DNA of the CDR3 is TGTGCCAGCAGCTTAGCCGGGACTAGTGGTGAGCAGTTCTTC.

The CDR3 DNA reads TGCGCCAGCAGCTTGGCGCCTAGCTACAATGAGCAGTTCTTC. Translation: CASSLAPSYNEQFF. The V and J genes are TRBV5-1 and TRBJ2-1, with D uncertain. This CDR3 is built from 14 residues. V lost 0 bases, J lost 3 bases, and 7 bases lay in between. From germline, CDR1 is SGHRS and CDR2 YFSETQ.

The V and J genes are TRBV14 and TRBJ1-2; D not resolved. This CDR3 spans 14 amino acids. V lost 1 base, J lost 4 bases, and 10 bases lay in between. Germline V gene lookup returns CDR1 SGHDN and CDR2 FVKESK. CDR3 loop: CASSQGVAGYGYTF. The CDR3 DNA is TGTGCCAGCAGCCAAGGAGTCGCGGGCTATGGCTACACCTTC.

This clone was seen only once. CDR3 amino acids: CASSYQRDHTDTQYF. As DNA, the CDR3 is TGTGCCAGCAGTTACCAGCGGGACCACACAGATACGCAGTATTTT. The chain links TRBV27 to TRBJ2-3; 7 bases fit TRBD2. The ends lost 4 bases at V and 2 bases at J; junction bases unmatched: 6. Germline CDR1 and CDR2: MNHEY and SMNVEV (reference sequence). The CDR3 spans 15 residues.

This clone was recorded once. The chain is built from TRBV5-1 and TRBJ2-1; the D is unclear. Germline CDR1 is SGHRS and CDR2 is YFSETQ. V lost 2 bases to trimming and J lost 4 bases, with 7 bases between them. The CDR3 runs to 13 residues. The CDR3 DNA follows: TGCGCCAGCAGCTTTGACGGGTACAATGAGCAGTTCTTC. Translation: CASSFDGYNEQFF.

Only one count was recorded for this clone. This chain joins TRBV5-1 and TRBJ2-2; a possible D gene is TRBD1 (6 bases). Per the germline V gene, CDR1 is SGHRS and CDR2 is YFSETQ. The CDR3 spans 14 residues. Trimming took off 0 bases at V and 4 bases at J, with 7 bases between the two ends. In DNA, the CDR3 is TGCGCCAGCAGCTTGGTAGGGGGCACCGGGGAGCTGTTTTTT. This sequence encodes CASSLVGGTGELFF.

V and J are TRBV7-2 and TRBJ1-1; a weak D match, TRBD1 (5 bases). Germline V gene data show CDR1 as SGHTA and CDR2 as FQGNSA. V lost 1 base to trimming and J lost 9 bases, with 12 bases between them. The CDR3 runs to 13 residues. CDR3: CASSLEQGMQAFF. CDR3 bases: TGTGCCAGCAGCTTAGAGCAGGGCATGCAAGCTTTCTTT.

The chain uses TRBV11-2 and TRBJ1-2; unclear D gene. The CDR3 has 15 residues. Trimming took off 0 bases at V and 0 bases at J, with 8 bases between the two ends. Germline V gene sequence: CDR1 SGHAT, CDR2 FQNNGV. CDR3: CASSLDSGTNYGYTF. The CDR3 DNA reads TGTGCCAGCAGCTTAGATTCAGGCACTAACTATGGCTACACCTTC.

This chain uses TRBV28 with TRBJ2-5; 8 nucleotides match TRBD2. Germline lookup yields CDR1 MDHEN and CDR2 SYDVKM. V lost 9 bases and J lost 2; bases outside the gene matches: 8. The CDR3 sequence is 14 residues long. CDR3 residues: CASSPGGAQETQYF. The CDR3 DNA reads as TGTGCCAGTTCCCCCGGGGGGGCTCAAGAGACCCAGTACTTC.

V and J are TRBV28 and TRBJ2-3, with 8 bases that match TRBD2. V was clipped by 7 bases and J by 2 bases; unmatched bases: 14. The germline gives CDR1 MDHEN, CDR2 SYDVKM. The CDR3 covers 17 residues. CDR3 sequence (DNA): TGTGCCAGCACCACCCCGTCCGGGAGGGAAATCACAGATACGCAGTATTTT. As protein: CASTTPSGREITDTQYF. Variable domain in full (rest from reference TRBV28 and TRBJ2-3): DVKVTQSSRYLVKRTGEKVFLECVQDMDHENMFWYRQDPGLGLRLIYFSYDVKMKEKGDIPEGYSVSREKKERFSLILESASTNQTSMYLCASTTPSGREITDTQYFGPGTRLTVL.

This chain joins TRBV7-6 and TRBJ1-5; 7 nucleotides agree with TRBD1. CDR1 is SGHVS, CDR2 FNYEAQ, per germline. The CDR3 sequence is 14 residues long. Trimming removed 5 bases from V and 3 bases from J; junction bases left unmatched: 4. This CDR3 is CASSTGTVNQPQHF. The CDR3 DNA reads as TGTGCCAGCAGCACCGGGACAGTCAATCAGCCCCAGCATTTT.

CDR3: CASSLGGGATNEKLFF. In DNA form, the CDR3 reads TGTGCCAGCAGTTTGGGTGGGGGCGCCACTAATGAAAAACTGTTTTTT. The genes are TRBV27 and TRBJ1-4; tentative D call: TRBD1 (6 bases). The germline V gene encodes CDR1 MNHEY and CDR2 SMNVEV (reference sequence). The V end lost 3 bases, the J end lost 2 bases, and 13 bases lay between the germline ends. This CDR3 is built from 16 residues.

The chain combines TRBV2 with TRBJ2-3, with D possibly TRBD1 on 5 matching bases. Germline loops: CDR1 SNHLY, CDR2 FYNNEI. The CDR3 is made up of 14 amino acids. V was trimmed by 4 bases and J by 4 bases, leaving 12 bases between them. The CDR3 region has the DNA TGTGCCAGCAGTGGCAGGGTTTTCGCAGATACGCAGTATTTT. It translates to CASSGRVFADTQYF.

This clone was picked up one time. The V gene is TRBV14, the J gene TRBJ2-5; no reliable D call. V shed 1 base and J shed 5 bases, with 8 bases lying between them. CDR3 size: 13 residues. From germline, CDR1 is SGHDN and CDR2 FVKESK. The CDR3 DNA follows: TGTGCCAGCAGCCAAGGGAGTGGGGAGACCCAGTACTTC. Protein: CASSQGSGETQYF.